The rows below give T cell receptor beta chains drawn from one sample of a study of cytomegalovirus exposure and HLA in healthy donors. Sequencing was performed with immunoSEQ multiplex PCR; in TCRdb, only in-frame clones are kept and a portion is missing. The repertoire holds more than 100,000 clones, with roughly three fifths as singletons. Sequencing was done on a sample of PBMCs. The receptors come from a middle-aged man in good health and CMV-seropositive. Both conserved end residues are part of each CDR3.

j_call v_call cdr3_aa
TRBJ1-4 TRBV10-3 CAISEGTGSFTNEKLFF
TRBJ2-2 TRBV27 CASSLLKGARSTGELFF
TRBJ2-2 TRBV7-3 CASSPQQRAGELFF
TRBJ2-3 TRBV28 CASSHQGSTDTQYF
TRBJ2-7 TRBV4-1 CASSQRTSGGNPMGYEQYF
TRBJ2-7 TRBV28 CASTGGGTGAYEQYF
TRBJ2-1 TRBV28 CASSLSLAVEQFF
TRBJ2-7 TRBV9 CASSPGTETYEQYF
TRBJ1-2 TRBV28 CASSSRGLNYGYTF
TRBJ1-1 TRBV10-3 CAISESNQGAEAFF
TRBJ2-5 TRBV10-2 CASSPAGGPWQETQYF
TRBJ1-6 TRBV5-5 CASSFPQGGNSPLHF
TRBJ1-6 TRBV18 CASSPPSVNSPLHF
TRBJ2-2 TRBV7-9 CASSLEPSGRGWTGELFF
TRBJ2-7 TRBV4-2 CASSQGATGLYEQYF
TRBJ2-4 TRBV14 CASSRGRAGGGGAKNIQYF
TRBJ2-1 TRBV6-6 CASSYSRPGLGGEQFF
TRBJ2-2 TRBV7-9 CASSQGQTGELFF
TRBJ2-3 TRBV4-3 CASSQGLRHIGTDTQYF
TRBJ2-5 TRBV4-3 CASSRIVGATDQYF
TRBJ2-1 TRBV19 CASSRVAGVDEQFF
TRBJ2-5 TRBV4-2 CASSQDPVGAAETQYF
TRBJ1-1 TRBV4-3 CASSKIRQGAEAFF
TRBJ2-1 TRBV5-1 CASSGGTSGGNEQFF
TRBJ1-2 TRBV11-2 CASSSPYGYTF
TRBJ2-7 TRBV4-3 CASSQFASGTGIYEQYF
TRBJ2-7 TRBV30 CAWSAPGEQYF
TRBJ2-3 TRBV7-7 CASSLSGTDTQYF
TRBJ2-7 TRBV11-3 CASSPDSHEQYF
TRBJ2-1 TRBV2 CASSPDYSYNEQFF
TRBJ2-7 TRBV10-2 CASSDPPGPLQQYF
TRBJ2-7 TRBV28 CASSLFRAPYEQYF
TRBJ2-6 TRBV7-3 CASSLRGGSTGANVLTF
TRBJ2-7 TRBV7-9 CASSSPPRGARYEQYF
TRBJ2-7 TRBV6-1 CASSEERRGGAKYF
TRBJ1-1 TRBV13 CASSNRDRSPINTEAFF
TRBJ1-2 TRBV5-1 CASSADGANYGYTF
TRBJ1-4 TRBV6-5 CASSSTGLGEKLFF
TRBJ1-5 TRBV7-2 CASSPFGSNQPQHF
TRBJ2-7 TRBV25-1 CASSDVKGDTLYEQYF
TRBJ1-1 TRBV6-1 CASRRQGVAATEAFF
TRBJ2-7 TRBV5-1 CASSLASLAVSYEQYF
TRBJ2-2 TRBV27 CASSSPGLAGAVTGELFF
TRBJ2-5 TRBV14 CASSQSRGLVIQETQYF
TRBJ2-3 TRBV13 CASSSLQGLAEDEDTQYF
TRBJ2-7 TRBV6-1 CASSVTGWGYEQYF
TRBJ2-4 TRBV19 CASSIGGNKNIQYF
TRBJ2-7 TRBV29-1 CSGGESGYEQYF
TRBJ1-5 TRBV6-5 CASRADSNQPQHF
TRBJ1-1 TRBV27 CASSLSGVPTEAFF
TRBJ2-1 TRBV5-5 CASSLAGSGVWEQFF
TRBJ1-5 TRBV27 CASSPFAGPQHF
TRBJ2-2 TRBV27 CASSLITSGRFTGELFF
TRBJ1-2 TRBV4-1 CASSQVSPGQGALGYTF
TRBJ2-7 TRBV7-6 CASSSGQLSYEQYF
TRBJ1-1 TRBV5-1 CASSSLGGGSTEAFF